This TCR beta chain was profiled in a study of neurological immune-mediated disorders. The table lists this clonotype with many counts. A single record per CDR3 protein comes from TCRdb applying MiXCR to the 5' RACE reads. Among more than 45,000 distinct CDR3 sequences listed, more than 4% were seen once. CDR3 length equals 13 residues. V shed 3 bases and J shed 10 bases, with 13 bases lying between them. The sequence derives from a man aged 50 to 59 with multiple sclerosis. Sequencing was carried out using PBMCs. The genes are TRBV12-3 or TRBV12-4 and TRBJ1-5; D is unclear. The chain's CDR3 is CASSFRVSEPQHF. The CDR3 DNA follows: TGTGCCAGCAGTTTTCGGGTCTCGGAACCCCAGCATTTT.